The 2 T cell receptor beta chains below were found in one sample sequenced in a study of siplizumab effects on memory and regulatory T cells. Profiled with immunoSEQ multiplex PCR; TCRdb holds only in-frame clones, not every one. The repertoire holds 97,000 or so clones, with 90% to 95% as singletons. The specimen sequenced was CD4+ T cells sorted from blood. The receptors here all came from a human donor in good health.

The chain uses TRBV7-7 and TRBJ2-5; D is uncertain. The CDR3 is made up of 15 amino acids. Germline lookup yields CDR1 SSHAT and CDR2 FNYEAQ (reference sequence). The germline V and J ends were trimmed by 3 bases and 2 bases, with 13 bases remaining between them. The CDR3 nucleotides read TGTGCCAGCAGCTTTGGAACAGATACACAAGAGACCCAGTACTTC. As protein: CASSFGTDTQETQYF.

The CDR3 protein is CASSQGGEIGNEQFF. DNA for the CDR3: TGTGCCAGCAGCCAAGGTGGGGAGATCGGCAATGAGCAGTTCTTC. V usage is TRBV11-3 and J usage is TRBJ2-1, with D perhaps matching TRBD2 (5 bases). Looked up from germline, CDR1 is SGHNT and CDR2 is YENEEA. This CDR3 spans 15 amino acids. V lost 5 bases and J lost 6, with 17 bases in between.